What follows are 23 T cell receptor beta chains derived from one specimen sequenced in a study of shared T cell receptors in the human thymus. Assay: immunoSEQ multiplex PCR; the TCRdb copy retains only in-frame clones and omits some. The sample carries over 350,000 clones, 95% recorded once. The source material was thymocytes. The receptors shown here come from a human donor.

This rearrangement joins TRBV7-6 to TRBJ2-6, with D tentatively TRBD1 (6 bases). CDR1 is SGHVS and CDR2 is FNYEAQ in the germline V gene. The CDR3 is made up of 17 amino acids. Trimming pared 7 bases from V and 0 bases from J, leaving 16 bases between. The CDR3: CASTPRTAPSGANVLTF. CDR3 DNA sequence: TGTGCCAGCACCCCGCGGACAGCCCCCTCTGGGGCCAACGTCCTGACTTTC. The full variable domain, rest sourced from reference TRBV7-6 and TRBJ2-6, is GAGVSQSPRYKVTKRGQDVALRCDPISGHVSLYWYRQALGQGPEFLTYFNYEAQQDKSGLPNDRFSAERPEGSISTLTIQRTEQRDSAMYRCASTPRTAPSGANVLTFGAGSRLTVL.

The table lists this clone with a count of one. This chain connects TRBV19 to TRBJ1-2, with D hard to call. The CDR3 spans 13 residues. V was cut by 6 bases and J by 4 bases, with 12 bases left in between. The germline gives CDR1 LNHDA, CDR2 SQIVND (reference sequence). The CDR3 here is CASRRIPGYGYTF. In DNA, the CDR3 is TGTGCCAGTAGAAGGATTCCGGGCTATGGCTACACCTTC.

J is TRBJ2-1 and V is TRBV2, with D hard to call. The CDR3 runs to 14 residues. The ends were cut back, 2 bases at V and 4 bases at J, with 9 bases in the middle. Germline V gives CDR1 SNHLY, CDR2 FYNNEI. The CDR3 here is CASSEFMAYNEQFF. The CDR3 bases are TGTGCCAGCAGTGAATTTATGGCGTACAATGAGCAGTTCTTC.

Note on this clone: The sample contains more than one DNA sequence encoding this CDR3. The rearrangement joins TRBV28 to TRBJ1-2; no definite D call. The V end lost 4 bases, the J end lost 8 bases, and 17 bases lay between the germline ends. The germline V gene encodes CDR1 MDHEN and CDR2 SYDVKM. This CDR3 region has 14 residues. The CDR3 loop is CASSSGQGVRGYTF. In nucleotides, the CDR3 is TGTGCCAGCAGTTCCGGGCAAGGCGTCAGAGGCTACACCTTC.

The chain has TRBV10-1 and TRBJ2-7; TRBD1 or TRBD2 may be the D gene (6 bases each). The V gene lost 0 bases and the J gene lost 3 bases, with 33 bases spanning the gap. Per the germline V gene, CDR1 is WNHNN and CDR2 is SYGVQD (reference sequence). The CDR3 runs 22 residues. The CDR3 coding sequence is TGCGCCAGCAGTGAGTCCGAGAGCCTCCGAGACAAGACAGGCGGGGAACACTACGAGCAGTACTTC. It translates to CASSESESLRDKTGGEHYEQYF.

The chain combines TRBV7-9 with TRBJ2-2, with TRBD1 matching over 12 bases. Trimming at V came to 5 bases and at J to 6 bases, leaving 13 bases not matched to a gene. This CDR3 has 18 residues. Germline loops: CDR1 SEHNR, CDR2 FQNEAQ (reference sequence). CDR3 bases: TGTGCCAGCAGCATCGGCCAGGCGGGGACAGGGGGCTCCGGGGAGCTGTTTTTT. It codes for CASSIGQAGTGGSGELFF.

This chain joins TRBV15 and TRBJ1-4; no reliable D call. The CDR3 has 17 residues. From germline, CDR1 is LNHNV and CDR2 YYDKDF (reference sequence). The V and J ends lost 1 base and 8 bases respectively, with 20 bases between them. Here the CDR3 DNA reads TGTGCCACCAGCAGAGGACGGGGAAGGAGTGGTCTAGAAAAACTGTTTTTT. Protein: CATSRGRGRSGLEKLFF.

The chain links TRBV11-1 to TRBJ1-1, with 8 bases identical to TRBD1. J gave up 5 bases and V 0 bases, and 5 bases lay outside the gene matches. The CDR3 spans 15 residues. Germline V lookup: CDR1 SGHAT, CDR2 FQDESV (reference sequence). The chain's CDR3 is CASSLAPGGRTEAFF. The CDR3 DNA sequence: TGTGCCAGCAGCTTAGCCCCAGGGGGCCGAACTGAAGCTTTCTTT. The entire variable domain, with the rest obtained from reference TRBV11-1 and TRBJ1-1, is as follows: EAEVAQSPRYKITEKSQAVAFWCDPISGHATLYWYRQILGQGPELLVQFQDESVVDDSQLPKDRFSAERLKGVDSTLKIQPAELGDSAMYLCASSLAPGGRTEAFFGQGTRLTVV.

This chain connects TRBV5-1 to TRBJ2-1; 9 bases are a match to TRBD1. Germline lookup yields CDR1 SGHRS and CDR2 YFSETQ. The CDR3 has 16 residues. Trimming cost V 4 bases and J 5 bases; bases outside gene matches: 10. CDR3 in DNA: TGCGCCAGCAGCCAGGTTGGGACAGGGATGGACAATGAGCAGTTCTTC. Its protein product is CASSQVGTGMDNEQFF.

About this clone itself: Sequence at one end of the junction differs from germline and may be a read error. The rearrangement uses TRBV7-6 and TRBJ2-7; 13 positions agree with TRBD2. Germline V gives CDR1 SGHVS, CDR2 FNYEAQ. The CDR3 extends over 20 amino acids. CDR3 in amino acids: CASSKRPGLAGNRTSHEQYF. DNA for the CDR3: TGTGCCAGCAGCAAGCGACCGGGACTAGCGGGAAATCGGACCTCCCACGAGCAGTACTTC.

CDR3 nucleotides: TGTGCCAGCAGCGTAGTAGGAGGTCAAGAGACCCAGTACTTC. Its protein is CASSVVGGQETQYF. The chain combines TRBV9 with TRBJ2-5, with D possibly TRBD2 on 5 matching bases. CDR1 and CDR2 (germline): SGDLS, YYNGEE. CDR3 length: 14 amino acids. V was trimmed by 0 bases and J by 2 bases, leaving 8 bases between them.

The rearrangement links TRBV19 to TRBJ1-2; no definite D call. This CDR3 is built from 14 residues. Trimming removed 2 bases from V and 5 bases from J, with 12 bases in between. CDR1 is LNHDA, CDR2 SQIVND, per germline (reference sequence). CDR3 sequence (DNA): TGTGCCAGTAGTATACCCGCAGCCCAATATGGCTACACCTTC. Encoded protein: CASSIPAAQYGYTF.

The sample holds one count of this clone. The chain couples TRBV28 to TRBJ1-3; 8 bases fit TRBD1. The CDR3 is 16 amino acids. In germline, CDR1 is MDHEN, CDR2 SYDVKM. The J segment lost 0 bases and the V segment lost 8 bases, leaving 9 bases of the junction unmatched. CDR3 protein: CASWAGGPSSGNTIYF. In DNA form, the CDR3 reads TGTGCCAGCTGGGCAGGGGGCCCATCCTCTGGAAACACCATATATTTT.

Only one count was recorded for this clone. The chain has TRBV28 and TRBJ1-1; D possibly corresponds to TRBD1 (5 bases). CDR1 MDHEN and CDR2 SYDVKM come from the germline V gene. The V end lost 3 bases, the J end lost 7 bases, and 9 bases lay between the germline ends. The CDR3 is 12 residues long. CDR3 nucleotide sequence: TGTGCCAGCAGTTTCTGGGACCGTGAAGCTTTCTTT. This sequence encodes CASSFWDREAFF.

The sample holds one count of this clone. This rearrangement joins TRBV7-9 to TRBJ1-1; the match to TRBD1 covers 9 bases. Germline trimming cut 3 bases from V and 6 bases from J; bases unmatched to any gene: 8. The CDR3 extends over 15 amino acids. Germline CDR1 SEHNR, CDR2 FQNEAQ (reference sequence). CDR3 residues: CASSFRDRANPEAFF. The CDR3 bases are TGTGCCAGCAGCTTCCGGGACAGGGCGAATCCTGAAGCTTTCTTT.

The table lists this clone with a count of one. The V call is TRBV5-1, the J call TRBJ2-1; 9 nucleotides agree with TRBD1. Looked up from germline, CDR1 is SGHRS and CDR2 is YFSETQ. J lost 2 bases, V lost 3 bases, and 3 bases had no gene match. The CDR3 runs to 15 residues. The CDR3 reads CASSSGQGAYNEQFF. CDR3 DNA sequence: TGCGCCAGCAGCTCGGGACAGGGAGCCTACAATGAGCAGTTCTTC. Full variable domain (missing parts from reference TRBV5-1 and TRBJ2-1): KAGVTQTPRYLIKTRGQQVTLSCSPISGHRSVSWYQQTPGQGLQFLFEYFSETQRNKGNFPGRFSGRQFSNSRSEMNVSTLELGDSALYLCASSSGQGAYNEQFFGPGTRLTVL.

V gene TRBV20-1 combines with J gene TRBJ2-2; D unclear. The germline V gene has CDR1 DFQATT and CDR2 SNEGSKA (reference sequence). V was shortened by 5 bases and J by 4 bases, with 5 bases between the two germline ends. The CDR3 spans 11 residues. The CDR3 DNA reads as TGCAGTGCTCCTGGCACCGGGGAGCTGTTTTTT. Translating gives CSAPGTGELFF.

V gene TRBV4-1 combines with J gene TRBJ2-2; unclear D gene. Germline lookup yields CDR1 MGHRA and CDR2 YSYEKL. This CDR3 comprises 17 residues. The germline V and J ends were trimmed by 5 bases and 4 bases, with 20 bases remaining between them. The CDR3 here is CASSSPLLPQTTGELFF. Here the CDR3 DNA reads TGCGCCAGCAGCTCCCCCCTCCTACCTCAGACCACCGGGGAGCTGTTTTTT.

The J gene is TRBJ2-1, the V gene TRBV28; 14 nucleotides align to TRBD2. This CDR3 is 16 amino acids long. Trimming cost V 6 bases and J 5 bases; bases outside gene matches: 6. Germline CDR1 reads MDHEN; CDR2 reads SYDVKM. CDR3 sequence: CASRLGLAGVHNEQFF. The CDR3 bases are TGTGCCAGCAGGCTGGGACTAGCGGGAGTACACAATGAGCAGTTCTTC.

The chain combines TRBV4-1 with TRBJ2-1; D is ambiguous. V dropped 0 bases and J dropped 5 bases, with 8 bases sitting between them. The CDR3 extends over 14 amino acids. The germline gives CDR1 MGHRA, CDR2 YSYEKL. The CDR3: CASSQEGTDNEQFF. The CDR3 DNA follows: TGCGCCAGCAGCCAAGAAGGCACAGACAATGAGCAGTTCTTC.

CDR3 residues: CASSHVHSGNTIYF. CDR3 DNA: TGCGCCAGCAGCCATGTCCACAGCGGAAACACCATATATTTT. The rearrangement joins TRBV4-1 to TRBJ1-3; no firm D call. With 3 bases removed from V and 4 bases from J, the gap between germline ends came to 10 bases. The CDR3 has 14 amino acids. CDR1 and CDR2 from the germline V gene are MGHRA and YSYEKL.

CDR3 in amino acids: CASSLGLAGAEDTQYF. The CDR3 DNA reads TGTGCCAGCAGTCTCGGACTAGCGGGAGCGGAAGATACGCAGTATTTT. The chain combines TRBV27 with TRBJ2-3, with 13 bases lining up with TRBD2. Germline CDR1 and CDR2: MNHEY and SMNVEV (reference sequence). Trimming removed 5 bases from V and 5 bases from J; junction bases left unmatched: 7. The CDR3 extends over 16 amino acids.

The gene calls are TRBV7-2 and TRBJ2-7; 12 bases match TRBD2. With 5 bases clipped from V and 7 bases from J, the junction kept 15 bases outside the gene matches. Looked up from germline, CDR1 is SGHTA and CDR2 is FQGNSA. The CDR3 has 17 amino acids. CDR3 sequence (DNA): TGTGCCAGCAGCGCCCATGAACTAGCGGGAGGATTGTTAGAGCAGTACTTC. Protein product: CASSAHELAGGLLEQYF.